This TCR beta chain comes out of a study of T cell changes during pregnancy in multiple sclerosis. This CDR3 has 16 residues. The V and J ends lost 1 base and 4 bases respectively, with 16 bases between them. Germline lookup yields CDR1 LNHDA and CDR2 SQIVND (reference sequence). Measured with immunoSEQ multiplex PCR; TCRdb has only the in-frame clones, and not every one. The sample lists about 59,000 clones; over 85% were seen once. The source is a female donor with multiple sclerosis, enrolled in a pregnancy study. The sample consisted of CD4+ T cells from peripheral blood mononuclear cells, taken before pregnancy. This chain joins TRBV19 and TRBJ1-2; D is perhaps TRBD1 (5 bases). The CDR3 DNA follows: TGTGCCAGTAGTATAGCAAGTAGGGGCTTCGGCTATGGCTACACCTTC. This translates into CASSIASRGFGYGYTF.